These 30 T cell receptor beta chains originate from one sample sequenced in a study of cytomegalovirus exposure and HLA in healthy donors. The primer mix had 60 Vbeta and 13 Jbeta primers. Data came from immunoSEQ multiplex PCR; TCRdb stores just in-frame clones and leaves some out. The sample consists of about 96,000 clones, 60% to 75% of them appearing once. Sequencing input: PBMCs. These TCRs come from a female donor in good health and CMV-seropositive.

The chain has TRBV5-6 and TRBJ2-1; 8 bases align to TRBD1. The trim removed 4 bases at V and 5 bases at J, leaving 8 bases unmatched. The germline gives CDR1 SGHDT, CDR2 YYEEEE. The CDR3 is 15 amino acids. CDR3 loop: CASSPGQGGHNEQFF. The CDR3 region has the DNA TGTGCCAGCAGCCCTGGACAGGGTGGCCACAATGAGCAGTTCTTC.

This rearrangement joins TRBV5-1 to TRBJ2-2; TRBD1 matches at 8 bases. CDR1 is SGHRS and CDR2 is YFSETQ in the germline V gene. This CDR3 region has 14 residues. J lost 6 bases, V lost 4 bases, and 5 bases had no gene match. The CDR3 DNA reads TGCGCCAGCAGCAAAACACAGGGGGCCGGGGAGCTGTTTTTT. Protein product: CASSKTQGAGELFF.

V is TRBV7-2 and J is TRBJ2-1; 8 bases line up with TRBD1. Losses at the gene ends were 5 bases for V and 4 bases for J; bases not matched to a gene: 10. The length of the CDR3 is 16 residues. From germline, CDR1 is SGHTA and CDR2 FQGNSA. CDR3 protein: CASSPRTGGKYNEQFF. For the CDR3, the DNA is TGTGCCAGCAGCCCCAGAACAGGGGGAAAGTACAATGAGCAGTTCTTC.

This chain connects TRBV21-1 to TRBJ2-7; the DNA was not compared with TRBD1, the D call given in the table. TRBV21-1 is recorded as a pseudogene. This CDR3 region has 16 residues. The CDR3 loop reads CASSKRRSARGREQYF. The CDR3 coding sequence is TGTGCCAGCAGCAAAAGACGGTCCGCCAGGGGGCGGGAGCAGTACTTC.

The chain uses TRBV7-9 and TRBJ2-3, with 8 bases aligning to TRBD1. After removal of 5 bases from V and 0 bases from J, the junction contained 7 bases not matched to a gene. Germline V gene sequence: CDR1 SEHNR, CDR2 FQNEAQ (reference sequence). The CDR3 has 16 residues. The CDR3, as DNA: TGTGCCAGCAGCCCCCCCCGACAGGGGAGCACAGATACGCAGTATTTT. Translating it yields CASSPPRQGSTDTQYF.

This clone has just one count. The rearrangement joins TRBV28 to TRBJ2-7; 11 nucleotides match TRBD2. The germline gives CDR1 MDHEN, CDR2 SYDVKM. Trimming took 6 bases from V and 7 from J; bases not matched to a gene: 8. CDR3 length: 14 residues. CDR3 amino acids: CASRVSGRAGEQYF. CDR3 coding DNA: TGTGCCAGCAGGGTTAGCGGGAGGGCTGGTGAGCAGTACTTC.

This chain uses TRBV29-1 with TRBJ1-2; D not certain. The CDR3 spans 12 residues. V was trimmed by 3 bases and J by 9 bases, leaving 14 bases between them. Germline lookup yields CDR1 SQVTM and CDR2 ANQGSEA. DNA of the CDR3: TGCAGCGTTGATGAGGGTGCCCGGAGCTACACCTTC. This translates into CSVDEGARSYTF. Full variable domain (remainder filled in from reference TRBV29-1 and TRBJ1-2): SAVISQKPSRDICQRGTSLTIQCQVDSQVTMMFWYRQQPGQSLTLIATANQGSEATYESGFVIDKFPISRPNLTFSTLTVSNMSPEDSSIYLCSVDEGARSYTFGSGTRLTVV.

This chain connects TRBV5-6 to TRBJ1-5; 8 bases map to TRBD1. Looked up from germline, CDR1 is SGHDT and CDR2 is YYEEEE. Germline trimming cut 2 bases from V and 7 bases from J; bases unmatched to any gene: 11. This CDR3 region has 16 residues. In nucleotides, the CDR3 is TGTGCCAGCAGCTTTTCTCCGGGACAGGTAGGACAGCCCCAGCATTTT. Translated: CASSFSPGQVGQPQHF.

This clone was counted once. The chain recombines TRBV30 with TRBJ1-1, with TRBD1 as a possible D gene (5 bases). V was trimmed by 5 bases and J by 2 bases, leaving 12 bases between them. This CDR3 is built from 13 residues. Germline loops: CDR1 GTSNPN, CDR2 SVGIG (reference sequence). CDR3 loop: CAWDTTVNTEAFF. The CDR3 region has the DNA TGTGCCTGGGATACGACAGTCAACACTGAAGCTTTCTTT.

J is TRBJ2-7 and V is TRBV7-6; TRBD2 matches at 7 bases. This CDR3 is 15 amino acids long. Looked up from germline, CDR1 is SGHVS and CDR2 is FNYEAQ. The ends lost 4 bases at V and 0 bases at J; junction bases unmatched: 6. The CDR3 bases are TGTGCCAGCAGCTCCGCCCGCGGGAGCTCCTACGAGCAGTACTTC. Its protein is CASSSARGSSYEQYF.

The chain employs TRBV25-1 and TRBJ2-7; D gene ambiguous. V was clipped by 4 bases and J by 4 bases, with 5 bases between them. This CDR3 has 11 residues. Per germline, CDR1 MGHDK and CDR2 SYGVNS. CDR3 DNA: TGTGCCAGCAGTGCGAGGTACGAGCAGTACTTC. Its translation is CASSARYEQYF.

The CDR3 reads CASSNQGQGIRETQYF. DNA of the CDR3: TGTGCCAGCAGCAACCAAGGACAGGGTATCAGGGAGACCCAGTACTTC. The chain has TRBV7-8 and TRBJ2-5; 8 bases fit TRBD1. J was trimmed by 5 bases and V by 5 bases; bases with no gene match: 13. The germline V gene has CDR1 SGHVS and CDR2 FQNEAQ. This CDR3 has 16 amino acids.

The chain has TRBV7-3 and TRBJ2-7; 10 bases agree with TRBD2. The CDR3 extends over 14 amino acids. From germline, CDR1 is SGHTA and CDR2 FQGTGA. The trim removed 5 bases at V and 5 bases at J, leaving 6 bases unmatched. In nucleotides, the CDR3 is TGTGCCAGCAGCCCCTCTAGCGGGAGAGACGAGCAGTACTTC. Translation: CASSPSSGRDEQYF.

This clone was counted once. The gene calls are TRBV7-8 and TRBJ2-1, with TRBD2 matching 13 bases. The V segment lost 5 bases and the J segment 10 bases; nucleotides outside the gene matches: 8. This CDR3 has 15 residues. CDR1 SGHVS and CDR2 FQNEAQ come from the germline V gene. The CDR3 is CASSRLAGGSREQFF. The DNA for the CDR3 is TGTGCCAGCAGCCGACTAGCGGGGGGTTCCCGGGAGCAGTTCTTC.

This clone was recorded a few times. The chain recombines TRBV5-1 with TRBJ1-4; D is ambiguous. V was cut by 0 bases and J by 5 bases, with 8 bases left in between. The CDR3 is made up of 14 amino acids. From germline, CDR1 is SGHRS and CDR2 YFSETQ. The CDR3 coding sequence is TGCGCCAGCAGCTTGGTGCCAGCGAATGAAAAACTGTTTTTT. It is translated as CASSLVPANEKLFF. Using reference TRBV5-1 and TRBJ1-4 for the parts outside the CDR3, the full variable domain is KAGVTQTPRYLIKTRGQQVTLSCSPISGHRSVSWYQQTPGQGLQFLFEYFSETQRNKGNFPGRFSGRQFSNSRSEMNVSTLELGDSALYLCASSLVPANEKLFFGSGTQLSVL.

This clone was seen a handful of times. The V and J genes are TRBV6-5 and TRBJ2-7; 9 bases line up with TRBD1. CDR3 size: 14 residues. The germline CDR1 and CDR2 sequences are MNHEY and SVGAGI. Unmatched junction bases numbered 5, after V lost 6 bases and J lost 2 bases. This CDR3 is CASSSTGGTYEQYF. CDR3 sequence (DNA): TGTGCCAGCAGCTCGACAGGGGGGACCTACGAGCAGTACTTC.

The rearrangement links TRBV30 to TRBJ2-5; 10 positions match TRBD2. CDR1 and CDR2 (germline): GTSNPN, SVGIG (reference sequence). The CDR3 is made up of 14 amino acids. The V gene end was trimmed by 0 bases and the J gene end by 8 bases; junction bases not matched to a gene: 6. CDR3 in DNA: TGTGCCTGGAGTGTAACGAGCGGGGGGGCCACCCAGTACTTC. This gives the protein CAWSVTSGGATQYF. Full variable domain (missing parts from reference TRBV30 and TRBJ2-5): SQTIHQWPATLVQPVGSPLSLECTVEGTSNPNLYWYRQAAGRGLQLLFYSVGIGQISSEVPQNLSASRPQDRQFILSSKKLLLSDSGFYLCAWSVTSGGATQYFGPGTRLLVL.

This chain joins TRBV5-6 and TRBJ1-2, with TRBD1 matching 8 bases. Germline V gene sequence: CDR1 SGHDT, CDR2 YYEEEE. V was clipped by 7 bases and J by 5 bases; unmatched bases: 10. The CDR3 covers 14 residues. The CDR3 reads CASGTRDRTYGYTF. In DNA form, the CDR3 reads TGTGCCAGCGGAACCCGGGACAGGACTTATGGCTACACCTTC.

This chain links TRBV7-9 with TRBJ2-1; D perhaps matches TRBD1 (5 bases). The ends were cut back, 2 bases at V and 5 bases at J, with 19 bases in the middle. The germline V gene encodes CDR1 SEHNR and CDR2 FQNEAQ (reference sequence). There are 17 residues in the CDR3. Written as DNA, the CDR3 is TGTGCCAGCAGCTTATGGGAAAGTCAGGGTCCCGACAATGAGCAGTTCTTC. Translation gives CASSLWESQGPDNEQFF.

The rearrangement links TRBV30 to TRBJ1-2, with D maybe TRBD1 (6 bases). This CDR3 spans 13 amino acids. V dropped 8 bases and J dropped 3 bases, with 16 bases sitting between them. Germline loops: CDR1 GTSNPN, CDR2 SVGIG (reference sequence). The CDR3 loop is CAGNRDDDYGYTF. CDR3 DNA sequence: TGTGCCGGGAACAGGGACGACGACTATGGCTACACCTTC.

This sequence joins TRBV30 and TRBJ2-1; 8 bases are shared with TRBD2. The CDR3 loop spans 11 amino acids. Unmatched junction bases numbered 0, after V lost 8 bases and J lost 3 bases. Per germline, CDR1 GTSNPN and CDR2 SVGIG (reference sequence). CDR3 in amino acids: CARGGYNEQFF. The CDR3 nucleotides read TGTGCCCGGGGGGGCTACAATGAGCAGTTCTTC.

J is TRBJ2-1 and V is TRBV11-2; D is possibly TRBD2 (7 bases). Germline CDR1 and CDR2: SGHAT and FQNNGV. The V and J ends lost 5 bases and 5 bases respectively, with 16 bases between them. This CDR3 is 15 amino acids long. The chain's CDR3 is CASSVRGGVDNEQFF. The CDR3 DNA follows: TGTGCCAGCAGCGTGAGGGGGGGGGTTGACAATGAGCAGTTCTTC.

The chain uses TRBV27 and TRBJ2-3, with unresolved D. The CDR3 is 13 amino acids. V gave up 1 base and J gave up 6 bases, with 8 bases separating them. The germline V gene has CDR1 MNHEY and CDR2 SMNVEV (reference sequence). DNA for the CDR3: TGTGCCAGCAGTTTATTCCAGTCCGATACGCAGTATTTT. Amino acid sequence: CASSLFQSDTQYF.

V gene TRBV7-9 combines with J gene TRBJ2-1; maybe TRBD2 (5 bases). Trimming stripped 2 bases from V and 4 bases from J, with 12 bases between. The CDR3 totals 15 residues. Germline V lookup: CDR1 SEHNR, CDR2 FQNEAQ (reference sequence). The CDR3 region is CASSLQSGGYNEQFF. The CDR3, as DNA: TGTGCCAGCAGCTTACAAAGCGGCGGGTACAATGAGCAGTTCTTC.

This clone turned up a few times. The chain combines TRBV10-1 with TRBJ2-7, with 8 bases identical to TRBD1. Germline trimming cut 2 bases from V and 3 bases from J; bases unmatched to any gene: 0. The CDR3 has 13 residues. Germline V lookup: CDR1 WNHNN, CDR2 SYGVQD (reference sequence). The CDR3 coding sequence is TGCGCCAGCAGTGAGGACAGGGGCTACGAGCAGTACTTC. Translation: CASSEDRGYEQYF.

V is TRBV4-3 and J is TRBJ1-2, with 7 nucleotides matching TRBD1. CDR3 length: 15 amino acids. The trim removed 0 bases at V and 4 bases at J, leaving 5 bases unmatched. Germline V lookup: CDR1 LGHNA, CDR2 YSLEER. CDR3 region: CASSQDTGTVYGYTF. CDR3 nucleotides: TGCGCCAGCAGCCAAGATACCGGGACAGTCTATGGCTACACCTTC.

V and J are TRBV6-5 and TRBJ2-3; 13 nucleotides agree with TRBD2. CDR3 size: 15 residues. In germline, CDR1 is MNHEY, CDR2 SVGAGI. The V and J ends lost 4 bases and 3 bases, in that order; junction bases with no gene match: 1. Here the CDR3 reads CASSSGLAGTDTQYF. The CDR3 coding sequence is TGTGCCAGCAGTTCGGGACTAGCGGGGACAGATACGCAGTATTTT.

This chain links TRBV11-2 with TRBJ1-3; maybe TRBD1 (5 bases). Germline V gene data show CDR1 as SGHAT and CDR2 as FQNNGV. CDR3 length equals 15 residues. Trimming removed 7 bases from V and 3 bases from J, with 16 bases in between. The CDR3 nucleotides read TGTGCCAGCACCATAGGAGGGGCGGATGGAAACACCATATATTTT. Translation gives CASTIGGADGNTIYF.

This chain joins TRBV9 and TRBJ1-1, with D possibly being TRBD1 (6 bases). Germline CDR1 and CDR2: SGDLS and YYNGEE. The CDR3 is 14 amino acids. The V gene lost 3 bases and the J gene lost 6 bases, with 15 bases spanning the gap. This CDR3 reads CASSGRRGGPEAFF. In nucleotides, the CDR3 is TGTGCCAGCAGCGGCCGGCGGGGGGGCCCTGAAGCTTTCTTT.

The chain combines TRBV28 with TRBJ2-5, with 9 bases that match TRBD1. The CDR3 contains 19 residues. Germline CDR1 MDHEN, CDR2 SYDVKM. Germline trimming cut 7 bases from V and 5 bases from J; bases unmatched to any gene: 23. The CDR3 loop is CASTSPTRTGDTTLETQYF. In DNA, the CDR3 is TGTGCCAGCACCTCCCCGACCAGGACAGGGGACACCACACTGGAGACCCAGTACTTC.